A single T cell receptor (beta chain) is shown here with its context. Its antigen is currently unknown. CD45RO/CCR7/CD25/CD127/CD95/CD27 separated CD4+ naive, central memory, regulatory and stem cell-like memory cells by sorting. The purity of all sorted populations exceeded 95%. This sample stems from a study of beta chain features in type 1 diabetes. Findings of the study overall: More deletions and fewer insertions at VDJ junctions were found in patients with type 1 diabetes.

V lost 1 base and J lost 7, with 12 bases in between. Per the germline V gene, CDR1 is SGHDT and CDR2 is YYEEEE. The CDR3 has 14 amino acids. The isolated RNA, all of it, was reverse transcribed, so expressed TCRB transcripts were what got sequenced. TCRdb's table, derived via immunoSEQ multiplex PCR, lists solely in-frame clones and lacks some. The sample consists of around 320,000 clones, 12% to 15% of them appearing once. Sequencing was done on a sample of central memory CD4+ T cells from blood. This sequence originates from a man younger than 40 in good health. The chain is built from TRBV5-6 and TRBJ2-1; D possibly corresponds to TRBD2 (6 bases). The CDR3 protein is CASSLLSGRNEQFF. DNA of the CDR3: TGTGCCAGCAGCTTGCTGTCAGGGAGGAATGAGCAGTTCTTC.